This T cell receptor beta chain was sequenced in a study of blood T cell repertoires in COVID-19 (dated by TCRdb to the early 2020s). In the study overall: Collaborator samples came from the United States, Italy and Spain and covered acute and convalescent phases of COVID-19. The material from the prospective study consisted of cDNA or gDNA derived from T cells, B-cell-depleted T cells, or PBMCs. Subjects who had been exposed to COVID-19, were actively infected with it, or had recovered from it provided the deeply sampled blood TCRbeta repertoires that made up the dataset. The repertoires were made available in a free public database intended to serve as a resource for research on the immune response to SARS-CoV-2. The samples were drawn from two sources: the first 160 participants of the ongoing ImmuneRACE study, and fewer than 1,500 subjects contributed by 6 global collaborators. A de-identified subject ID, COVID-19 status, age in years and sex were almost always included in the sample metadata. Where HLA class I and class II types were available, the types were taken from metadata supplied by the sample provider, not from assay-based typing.

Each collaborating institution followed its own protocols to collect whole blood in K2EDTA tubes. For TCRbeta analysis, collaborators shipped samples in one of three forms: frozen whole blood, isolated PBMCs, or DNA extracted from either of those sample types. The paper's findings and limits, for the study overall: How much clinical and demographic metadata was included differed by source and by participant, and the metadata was provided uncurated.

The immunoSEQ Assay, a bias-controlled multiplex PCR, was used to amplify TCRbeta CDR3 regions from genomic DNA. Processing in the source paper ran as follows. The number of nucleated cells in each sample was estimated by amplification of reference gene primers within the assay. To quantify the absolute abundance of each unique TCRbeta CDR3 rearrangement, sequence reads were collapsed and filtered. For each sample, productive Simpson clonality was calculated as the square root of Simpson's diversity index across productive rearrangements. TCRdb took this table from immuneACCESS and kept in-frame rearrangements with V and J called. Such tables lack part of the clones; where checked against another copy, unresolved V genes explain under half of the gap, and the rest is unexplained. The V and J calls and clone size come from that table; D and trimming were worked out from the DNA. This sample comprises some 120,000 clones, around 80% of them detected only once. Of the sample, more than 1.5% is held by the ten largest clones.

There are 16 amino acids in the CDR3, from cysteine to phenylalanine inclusive. Only CDR3 DNA remains: 48 bases, in frame from the first base. CDR1 SGHVS and CDR2 FQNEAQ are derived from the germline V gene. Trimming accounts for 3 bases at V and 1 base at J, while the number of junction bases matched to no gene is 8. In regard to this clone: The clone's antigen remains unknown. Base qualities are missing; no much larger clone stands one base away.

The TCR originated in a man between 65 and 80 years old with acute or convalescent COVID-19. The rearranged chain carries TRBV7-8 and TRBJ2-7, with 8 junctional bases fitting TRBD1. Sequences were obtained from peripheral blood. The DNA sequence is given as TGTGCCAGCAGCTTGGGGGACAGGCTGTTTTCCTACGAGCAGTACTTC. This is translated as CASSLGDRLFSYEQYF.